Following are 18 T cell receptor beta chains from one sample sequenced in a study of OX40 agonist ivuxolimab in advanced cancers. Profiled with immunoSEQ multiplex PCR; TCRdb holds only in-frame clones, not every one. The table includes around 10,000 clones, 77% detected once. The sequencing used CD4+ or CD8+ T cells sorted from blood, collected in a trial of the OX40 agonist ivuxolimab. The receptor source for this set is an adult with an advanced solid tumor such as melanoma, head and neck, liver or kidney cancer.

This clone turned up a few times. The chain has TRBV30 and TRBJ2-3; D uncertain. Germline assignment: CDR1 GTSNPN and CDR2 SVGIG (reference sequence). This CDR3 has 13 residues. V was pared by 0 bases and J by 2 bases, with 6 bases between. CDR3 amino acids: CAWSVVTTDTQYF. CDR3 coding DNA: TGTGCCTGGAGTGTTGTAACCACAGATACGCAGTATTTT. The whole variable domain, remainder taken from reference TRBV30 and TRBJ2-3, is SQTIHQWPATLVQPVGSPLSLECTVEGTSNPNLYWYRQAAGRGLQLLFYSVGIGQISSEVPQNLSASRPQDRQFILSSKKLLLSDSGFYLCAWSVVTTDTQYFGPGTRLTVL.

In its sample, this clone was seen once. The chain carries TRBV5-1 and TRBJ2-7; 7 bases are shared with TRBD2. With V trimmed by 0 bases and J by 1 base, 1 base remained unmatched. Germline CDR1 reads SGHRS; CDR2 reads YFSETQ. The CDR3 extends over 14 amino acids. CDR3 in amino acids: CASSLGEGSYEQYF. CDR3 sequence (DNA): TGCGCCAGCAGCTTGGGGGAGGGATCCTACGAGCAGTACTTC.

CDR3 coding DNA: TGTGCCAGCAGCCACAGGGGTGAAAAACTGTTTTTT. Translation: CASSHRGEKLFF. The V gene is TRBV5-4, the J gene TRBJ1-4, with 7 bases identical to TRBD1. The V and J ends lost 4 bases and 7 bases, in that order; junction bases with no gene match: 1. Germline CDR1 SGHNT, CDR2 YYREEE (reference sequence). The CDR3 length is 12 residues. The whole variable domain, remainder taken from reference TRBV5-4 and TRBJ1-4, is ETGVTQSPTHLIKTRGQQVTLRCSSQSGHNTVSWYQQALGQGPQFIFQYYREEENGRGNFPPRFSGLQFPNYSSELNVNALELDDSALYLCASSHRGEKLFFGSGTQLSVL.

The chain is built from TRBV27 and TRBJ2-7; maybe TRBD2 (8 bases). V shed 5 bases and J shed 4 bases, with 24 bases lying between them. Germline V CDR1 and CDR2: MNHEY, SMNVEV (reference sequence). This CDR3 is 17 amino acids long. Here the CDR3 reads CASSDGGGTAGPYEQYF. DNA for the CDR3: TGTGCCAGCAGTGACGGGGGGGGGACAGCCGGCCCGTACGAGCAGTACTTC.

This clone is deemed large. The CDR3 coding sequence is TGTGCCAGCAGACGACTAGACACGGATGGCTACACCTTC. Its translation: CASRRLDTDGYTF. The chain is built from TRBV27 and TRBJ1-2; no clear D gene. CDR3 length: 13 residues. CDR1 and CDR2 (germline): MNHEY, SMNVEV (reference sequence). The V gene lost 6 bases and the J gene lost 6 bases, with 14 bases spanning the gap.

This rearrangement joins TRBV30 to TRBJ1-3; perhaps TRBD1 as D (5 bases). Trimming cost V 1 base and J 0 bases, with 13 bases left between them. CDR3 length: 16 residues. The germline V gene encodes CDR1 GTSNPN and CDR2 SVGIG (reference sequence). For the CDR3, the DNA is TGTGCCTGGAGTGGAGGGGACGGCCACTCTGGAAACACCATATATTTT. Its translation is CAWSGGDGHSGNTIYF.

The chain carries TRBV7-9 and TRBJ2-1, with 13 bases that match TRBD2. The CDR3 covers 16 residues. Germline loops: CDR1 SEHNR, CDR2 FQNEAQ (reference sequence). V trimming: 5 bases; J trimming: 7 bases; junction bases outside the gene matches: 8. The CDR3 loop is CASSASTSGGKNEQFF. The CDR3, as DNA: TGTGCCAGCAGCGCCTCGACTAGCGGGGGGAAGAATGAGCAGTTCTTC.

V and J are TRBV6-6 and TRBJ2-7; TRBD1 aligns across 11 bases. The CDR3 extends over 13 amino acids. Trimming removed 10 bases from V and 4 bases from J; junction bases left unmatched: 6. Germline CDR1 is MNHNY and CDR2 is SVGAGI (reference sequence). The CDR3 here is CAIPGQGDYEQYF. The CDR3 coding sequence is TGTGCCATTCCGGGACAGGGGGATTACGAGCAGTACTTC.

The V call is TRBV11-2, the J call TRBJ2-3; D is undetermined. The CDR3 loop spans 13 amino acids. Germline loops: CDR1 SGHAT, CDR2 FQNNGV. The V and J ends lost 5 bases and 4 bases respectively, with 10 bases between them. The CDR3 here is CASSDGVADTQYF. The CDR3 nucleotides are TGTGCCAGCAGCGATGGGGTCGCAGATACGCAGTATTTT.

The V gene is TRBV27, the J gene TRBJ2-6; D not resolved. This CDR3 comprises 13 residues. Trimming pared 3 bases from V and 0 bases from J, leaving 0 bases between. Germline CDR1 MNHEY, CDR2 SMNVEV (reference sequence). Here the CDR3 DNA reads TGTGCCAGCAGTTTCTCTGGGGCCAACGTCCTGACTTTC. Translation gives CASSFSGANVLTF.

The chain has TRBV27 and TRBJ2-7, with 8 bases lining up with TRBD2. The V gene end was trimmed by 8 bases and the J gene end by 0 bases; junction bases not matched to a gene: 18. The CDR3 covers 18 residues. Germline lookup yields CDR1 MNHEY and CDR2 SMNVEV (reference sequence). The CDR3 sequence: CASVPRLREALSSYEQYF. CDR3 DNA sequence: TGTGCCAGCGTTCCTCGCTTGCGGGAGGCCTTAAGCTCCTACGAGCAGTACTTC.

CDR3 loop: CASSLGLATYEQYF. CDR3 nucleotides: TGTGCCAGCAGCCTCGGACTAGCTACGTACGAGCAGTACTTC. The V and J genes are TRBV13 and TRBJ2-7; 8 positions match TRBD2. Germline trimming cut 5 bases from V and 4 bases from J; bases unmatched to any gene: 7. This CDR3 is built from 14 residues. Germline lookup yields CDR1 PRHDT and CDR2 FYEKMQ (reference sequence).

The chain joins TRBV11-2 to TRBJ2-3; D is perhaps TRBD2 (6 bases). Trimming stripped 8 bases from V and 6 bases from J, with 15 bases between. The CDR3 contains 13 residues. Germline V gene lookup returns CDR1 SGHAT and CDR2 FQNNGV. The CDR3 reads CASAVMAGDTQYF. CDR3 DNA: TGTGCCAGCGCCGTCATGGCGGGGGATACGCAGTATTTT.

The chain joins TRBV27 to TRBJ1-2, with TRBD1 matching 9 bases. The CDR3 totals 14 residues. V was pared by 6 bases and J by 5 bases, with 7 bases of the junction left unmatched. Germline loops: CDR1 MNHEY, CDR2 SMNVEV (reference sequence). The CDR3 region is CASRTGGSLYGYTF. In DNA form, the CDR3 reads TGTGCCAGCAGAACAGGGGGCTCTCTATATGGCTACACCTTC.

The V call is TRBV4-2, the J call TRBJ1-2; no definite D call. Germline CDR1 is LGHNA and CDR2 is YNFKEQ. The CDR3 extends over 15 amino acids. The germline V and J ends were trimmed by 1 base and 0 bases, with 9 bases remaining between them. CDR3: CASSQAPQANYGYTF. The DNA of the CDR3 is TGTGCCAGCAGCCAAGCTCCCCAAGCTAACTATGGCTACACCTTC.

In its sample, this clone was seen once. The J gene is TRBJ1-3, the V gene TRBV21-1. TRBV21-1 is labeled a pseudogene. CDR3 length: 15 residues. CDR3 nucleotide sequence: TGTGCCAGCAGCAAAGAACTGTCCTCTGGAAACACCATATATTTT. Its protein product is CASSKELSSGNTIYF.

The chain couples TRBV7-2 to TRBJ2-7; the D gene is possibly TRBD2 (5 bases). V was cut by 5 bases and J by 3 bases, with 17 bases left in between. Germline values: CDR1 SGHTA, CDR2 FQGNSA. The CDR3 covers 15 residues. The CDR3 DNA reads TGTGCCAGCAGCCCAGTGACGGGGTCTATCTACGAGCAGTACTTC. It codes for CASSPVTGSIYEQYF. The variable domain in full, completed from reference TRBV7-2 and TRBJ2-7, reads GAGVSQSPSNKVTEKGKDVELRCDPISGHTALYWYRQSLGQGLEFLIYFQGNSAPDKSGLPSDRFSAERTGGSVSTLTIQRTQQEDSAVYLCASSPVTGSIYEQYFGPGTRLTVT.

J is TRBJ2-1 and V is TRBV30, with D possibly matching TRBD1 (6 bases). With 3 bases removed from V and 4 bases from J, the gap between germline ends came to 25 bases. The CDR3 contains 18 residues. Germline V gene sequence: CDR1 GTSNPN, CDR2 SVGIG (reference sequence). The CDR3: CAWRHLGGLGPQYNEQFF. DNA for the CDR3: TGTGCCTGGAGGCACTTAGGGGGTCTAGGACCCCAATACAATGAGCAGTTCTTC.